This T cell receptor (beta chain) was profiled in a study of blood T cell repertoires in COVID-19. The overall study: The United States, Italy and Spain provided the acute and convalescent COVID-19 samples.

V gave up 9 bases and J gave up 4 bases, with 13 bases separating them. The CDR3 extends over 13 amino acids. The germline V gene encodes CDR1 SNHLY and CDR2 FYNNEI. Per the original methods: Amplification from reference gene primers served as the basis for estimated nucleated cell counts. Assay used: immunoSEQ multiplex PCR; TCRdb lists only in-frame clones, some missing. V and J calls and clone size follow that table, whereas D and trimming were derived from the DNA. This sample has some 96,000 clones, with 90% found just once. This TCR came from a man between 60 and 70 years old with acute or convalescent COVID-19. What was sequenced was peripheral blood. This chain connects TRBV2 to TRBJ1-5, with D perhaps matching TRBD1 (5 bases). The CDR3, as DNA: TGTGCCAGTCTAGGACAAGAAAATCAGCCCCAGCATTTT. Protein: CASLGQENQPQHF.